The 18 T cell receptor beta chains below were found in one sample sequenced in a study of T cell responses to AZD1222 COVID-19 vaccine. Some clones are missing from TCRdb's copy, which holds only in-frame ones; the method was immunoSEQ multiplex PCR. The sample holds some 100,000 clones, around nine tenths seen once. The sequencing used peripheral blood, collected on day 0 of AZD1222 vaccination. These receptors originate from an adult in good health.

This chain links TRBV18 with TRBJ1-6; D is possibly TRBD1 (5 bases). CDR1 is KGHSH, CDR2 LQKENI, per germline. The CDR3 contains 17 residues. V was pared by 4 bases and J by 6 bases, with 19 bases between. The CDR3 here is CASSRMGQGGGNSPLHF. The CDR3 DNA is TGTGCCAGCTCACGTATGGGGCAGGGAGGAGGTAATTCACCCCTCCACTTT.

The chain couples TRBV7-6 to TRBJ1-4; D unresolved. V lost 1 base to trimming and J lost 4 bases, with 10 bases between them. Germline CDR1 reads SGHVS; CDR2 reads FNYEAQ. The CDR3 covers 15 residues. The CDR3 nucleotides read TGTGCCAGCAGCTTAGTTGGAGAGATTAATGAAAAACTGTTTTTT. As protein: CASSLVGEINEKLFF. Complete variable domain (other parts from reference TRBV7-6 and TRBJ1-4): GAGVSQSPRYKVTKRGQDVALRCDPISGHVSLYWYRQALGQGPEFLTYFNYEAQQDKSGLPNDRFSAERPEGSISTLTIQRTEQRDSAMYRCASSLVGEINEKLFFGSGTQLSVL.

The rearrangement joins TRBV20-1 to TRBJ2-7; TRBD1 or TRBD2 may be the D gene (5 bases each). Germline V gene sequence: CDR1 DFQATT, CDR2 SNEGSKA (reference sequence). The CDR3 has 13 amino acids. Between the trimmed V and J ends, which lost 6 bases and 1 base, there was a span of 13 bases. DNA of the CDR3: TGCAGTGCCAGTGGGGACGGTTCCTACGAGCAGTACTTC. Amino acids: CSASGDGSYEQYF.

V usage is TRBV9 and J usage is TRBJ2-2; D is uncertain. The CDR3 extends over 13 amino acids. Germline lookup yields CDR1 SGDLS and CDR2 YYNGEE. Between the trimmed V and J ends, which lost 0 bases and 6 bases, there was a span of 6 bases. CDR3 protein: CASSVVKSGELFF. The CDR3 bases are TGTGCCAGCAGCGTAGTGAAGTCCGGGGAGCTGTTTTTT.

The rearrangement uses TRBV21-1 and TRBJ2-7; TRBD1 is the table's D call and was not checked against the DNA. TRBV21-1 is flagged as a pseudogene. There are 14 residues in the CDR3. The CDR3 reads CASHNPGHFYEQYF. CDR3 sequence (DNA): TGTGCCAGTCATAATCCGGGACATTTCTACGAGCAGTACTTC.

Here the CDR3 reads CASSPPSNTGELFF. CDR3 in DNA: TGTGCCAGCAGCCCACCCTCGAACACCGGGGAGCTGTTTTTT. This chain connects TRBV5-4 to TRBJ2-2, with D uncertain. Trimming removed 4 bases from V and 0 bases from J, with 7 bases in between. CDR1 is SGHNT and CDR2 is YYREEE in the germline V gene (reference sequence). This CDR3 has 14 amino acids.

CDR3 in amino acids: CAWSVKEHHQETQYF. CDR3 coding DNA: TGTGCCTGGAGTGTAAAAGAGCACCATCAAGAGACCCAGTACTTC. The J gene is TRBJ2-5, the V gene TRBV30, with D uncertain. CDR1 GTSNPN and CDR2 SVGIG come from the germline V gene (reference sequence). The CDR3 sequence is 15 residues long. V gave up 0 bases and J gave up 2 bases, with 13 bases separating them.

The chain employs TRBV6-5 and TRBJ2-1, with TRBD1 as a possible D gene (6 bases). CDR3 size: 12 residues. V was shortened by 6 bases and J by 9 bases, with 12 bases between the two germline ends. Looked up from germline, CDR1 is MNHEY and CDR2 is SVGAGI. The CDR3 loop is CASSYRGGEQFF. The CDR3 DNA reads as TGTGCCAGCAGCTACCGAGGGGGTGAGCAGTTCTTC.

This chain uses TRBV12-3 or TRBV12-4 with TRBJ1-1, with D tentatively TRBD1 (6 bases). The CDR3 length is 13 residues. The V end lost 5 bases, the J end lost 4 bases, and 11 bases lay between the germline ends. CDR3 amino acids: CASSPLGGTEAFF. In DNA form, the CDR3 reads TGTGCCAGCAGTCCGCTAGGGGGCACTGAAGCTTTCTTT.

This sequence joins TRBV14 and TRBJ1-6; the D gene is possibly TRBD1 (6 bases). The V and J ends lost 4 bases and 10 bases respectively, with 11 bases between them. Germline lookup yields CDR1 SGHDN and CDR2 FVKESK. This CDR3 region has 13 residues. CDR3 bases: TGTGCCAGCAGCCCAGGGGTGTGGTCACCCCTCCACTTT. This codes for CASSPGVWSPLHF.

The chain uses TRBV7-2 and TRBJ1-6; D might be TRBD1 (6 bases). With 1 base removed from V and 0 bases from J, the gap between germline ends came to 13 bases. CDR3 length: 18 residues. Germline CDR1 is SGHTA and CDR2 is FQGNSA. CDR3 loop: CASSLGGRGSSYNSPLHF. In DNA form, the CDR3 reads TGTGCCAGCAGCTTAGGGGGTAGGGGGAGCTCCTATAATTCACCCCTCCACTTT.

The count of this clone is one. V gene TRBV7-3 combines with J gene TRBJ2-2; maybe TRBD1 (6 bases). Trimming stripped 4 bases from V and 4 bases from J, with 10 bases between. This CDR3 spans 14 amino acids. The germline V gene has CDR1 SGHTA and CDR2 FQGTGA. The CDR3 bases are TGTGCCAGCAGCTCTACAGGGTCCACCGGGGAGCTGTTTTTT. Translation: CASSSTGSTGELFF.

This clone was seen a few times. This chain links TRBV6-5 with TRBJ2-1; TRBD2 might be the D (6 bases). The V end lost 5 bases, the J end lost 7 bases, and 15 bases lay between the germline ends. The CDR3 extends over 14 amino acids. Germline lookup yields CDR1 MNHEY and CDR2 SVGAGI. CDR3 sequence: CASSHRARGNEQFF. The CDR3 region has the DNA TGTGCCAGCAGTCACCGGGCTCGGGGGAATGAGCAGTTCTTC.

The chain combines TRBV7-8 with TRBJ2-7, with a possible D match to TRBD1 (6 bases). The CDR3 runs to 15 residues. V was trimmed by 5 bases and J by 2 bases, leaving 16 bases between them. Germline V lookup: CDR1 SGHVS, CDR2 FQNEAQ. The CDR3 loop is CASSKGHLGPYEQYF. CDR3 bases: TGTGCCAGCAGCAAGGGACACCTAGGGCCCTACGAGCAGTACTTC.

The chain uses TRBV3-1 (or the pseudogene TRBV3-2) and TRBJ2-2; 14 nucleotides match TRBD2. The germline V gene encodes CDR1 LGHDT and CDR2 YNNKEL (reference sequence). The ends lost 3 bases at V and 4 bases at J; junction bases unmatched: 4. The CDR3 sequence is 17 residues long. The CDR3 DNA sequence: TGTGCCAGCAGCCACCTAGGACTAGCGGGGGGCACCGGGGAGCTGTTTTTT. Protein product: CASSHLGLAGGTGELFF.

V gene TRBV14 combines with J gene TRBJ1-3, with D possibly matching TRBD1 (5 bases). Germline values: CDR1 SGHDN, CDR2 FVKESK. This CDR3 has 15 amino acids. V shed 2 bases and J shed 2 bases, with 10 bases lying between them. CDR3 coding DNA: TGTGCCAGCAGCCAAAGGGCAGGGACTGGAAACACCATATATTTT. Protein product: CASSQRAGTGNTIYF.

This chain joins TRBV5-1 and TRBJ1-4, with 11 bases fitting TRBD1. The CDR3 runs to 17 residues. The germline V gene has CDR1 SGHRS and CDR2 YFSETQ. V shed 2 bases and J 2 bases; nucleotides not matched to a gene: 5. The CDR3 DNA is TGCGCCAGCAGCTTCGGGACAGGGGGGCAGACTAATGAAAAACTGTTTTTT. Its translation: CASSFGTGGQTNEKLFF.

The J gene is TRBJ1-5, the V gene TRBV2; D call uncertain. The CDR3 totals 16 residues. Germline CDR1 is SNHLY and CDR2 is FYNNEI. The V gene lost 3 bases and the J gene lost 3 bases, with 15 bases spanning the gap. The CDR3 spells CASSDSLPESNQPQHF. The CDR3, as DNA: TGTGCCAGCAGTGATTCATTACCGGAATCCAATCAGCCCCAGCATTTT.